This is a list of T cell receptor beta chains from one sample in a study of blood T cell repertoires in COVID-19. TCRdb keeps only in-frame clones here, not all; method: immunoSEQ multiplex PCR. Among over 35,000 clones listed, roughly nine tenths were seen once. The sequenced sample consisted of peripheral blood. These receptors were obtained from a woman aged 25 to 45 in a cohort sampled during active COVID-19. The CDR3 runs from the conserved cysteine through the conserved F or W. The D gene is left open where the match is weak. The size of a clone is reported for some rows only, either as once, few or many, or as a class for expanded clones.

v_call,d_call,clone_size,j_call,cdr3_nt,cdr3_aa
TRBV5-1,TRBD1,.,TRBJ2-7,TGCGCCAGCAGCCCCCGGGAGCAGGGGGCCGGATACGAGCAGTACTTC,CASSPREQGAGYEQYF
TRBV7-6,.,.,TRBJ2-7,TGTGCCAGCAGTTTCGGAGGTCGGACTCCCCGCACCTACGAGCAGTACTTC,CASSFGGRTPRTYEQYF
TRBV20-1,.,.,TRBJ2-1,TGCAGTGCTAGCCCGTACGGTGAGCAGTTCTTC,CSASPYGEQFF
TRBV2,.,.,TRBJ2-7,TGTGCCGTCAACAGGGACTACGAGCAGTACTTC,CAVNRDYEQYF
TRBV7-3,TRBD2,.,TRBJ2-1,TGTGCCAGCAGCGCCAGCGGGAGCCCCTACAATGAGCAGTTCTTC,CASSASGSPYNEQFF
TRBV29-1,TRBD2,.,TRBJ2-1,TGCAGCGTTGCCTCTAGCGGGAGTGTCAATGAGCAGTTCTTC,CSVASSGSVNEQFF
TRBV5-1,TRBD2,.,TRBJ2-7,TGCGCCAGCAGACAGAGGACTAGCGGGAGCTACGAGCAGTACTTC,CASRQRTSGSYEQYF
TRBV18,TRBD2,.,TRBJ2-3,TGTGCCAGCTCACCTTTGGGACTAGCGGGAGTCCTCGGGGAAGGAGATACGCAGTATTTT,CASSPLGLAGVLGEGDTQYF
TRBV6-1,.,.,TRBJ1-1,TGTGCCAGCAGTGAAGGGGCCGGGAACACTGAAGCTTTCTTT,CASSEGAGNTEAFF
TRBV11-2,TRBD1,.,TRBJ1-1,TGTGCCAGCAGTAGAGGGGGCCCGGACACTGAAGCTTTCTTT,CASSRGGPDTEAFF
TRBV14,.,few,TRBJ1-3,TGTGCCAGCAGCCAAGTAAGAAACACCATATATTTT,CASSQVRNTIYF
TRBV18,.,.,TRBJ2-1,TGTGCCAGCTCACGGACGGGATACTACAATGAGCAGTTCTTC,CASSRTGYYNEQFF
TRBV13,TRBD2,.,TRBJ2-5,TGTGCCAGCAGCCTAAGAGACGGGAGGAGGACCCAGTACTTC,CASSLRDGRRTQYF
TRBV19,.,.,TRBJ2-3,TGTGCCAGTAGTGGGAGGAGGGGCACAGATACGCAGTATTTT,CASSGRRGTDTQYF
TRBV5-1,.,.,TRBJ2-7,TGCGCCAGCAGCTTGGCTCAGGGGACGACCTACGAGCAGTACTTC,CASSLAQGTTYEQYF
TRBV4-1,.,.,TRBJ2-7,TGCGCCAGCAGCCAAGTGTCCCTAGCGAATAAGCAGTACTTC,CASSQVSLANKQYF
TRBV5-5,TRBD1,few,TRBJ2-7,TGTGCCAGCAGCAGACAGGGAGCCTACGAGCAGTACTTC,CASSRQGAYEQYF
TRBV27,.,.,TRBJ2-2,TGTGCCAGCAGCAACCGAGGTCGACAGGGAGGCACCGGGGAGCTGTTTTTT,CASSNRGRQGGTGELFF
TRBV5-1,.,.,TRBJ2-5,TGCGCCACTCGGTACAGGGCCGGTGAGACCCAGTACTTC,CATRYRAGETQYF
TRBV6-6,.,.,TRBJ1-2,TGTGCCAGCAGACGAACACAGGTGGGCTATGGCTACACCTTC,CASRRTQVGYGYTF
TRBV30,TRBD2,.,TRBJ2-7,TGTGCCTCTTCACGAGGACTAGCGGGAGGGCACGAGCAGTACTTC,CASSRGLAGGHEQYF
TRBV11-3,.,.,TRBJ1-2,TGTGCCAGCAGCCAGCAGGGTCAGGGCTACACCTTC,CASSQQGQGYTF
TRBV11-2,.,.,TRBJ2-5,TGTGCCAGCAGGAGGGTCCGGAAGACCCCAGACCAAGAGACCCAGTACTTC,CASRRVRKTPDQETQYF
TRBV5-4,TRBD2,.,TRBJ2-7,TGTGCCAGCAGCCTTACCGGGACTAGCGGTTTTGAGCAGTACTTC,CASSLTGTSGFEQYF
TRBV5-1,TRBD2,.,TRBJ2-1,TGCGCCAGCAGCTTGGGACAACTGTCGGGAGGGAATGAGCAGTTCTTC,CASSLGQLSGGNEQFF
TRBV3-1/TRBV3-2,.,.,TRBJ2-3,TGTGCCAGCAGCCAAGATCAGGTTCCATCAGATACGCAGTATTTT,CASSQDQVPSDTQYF
TRBV5-4,.,few,TRBJ2-7,TGTGCCAGCAGCTTCCCTGCGGGCGAGCAGTACTTC,CASSFPAGEQYF
TRBV5-5,.,.,TRBJ1-2,TGTGCCAGCAGCTTGGGGGCGACAGACCCAAACTATGGCTACACCTTC,CASSLGATDPNYGYTF
TRBV11-3,TRBD1,.,TRBJ2-7,TGTGCCAGCAGCTTAGGAGACAGGGGGTACGAGCAGTACTTC,CASSLGDRGYEQYF
TRBV30,.,.,TRBJ2-1,TGTGCCTGGAGTGTACAGGCACAGAGGTTCTTC,CAWSVQAQRFF
TRBV28,.,.,TRBJ1-2,TGTGCCAGCAGTTTCAGTGGGCTATATGGCTACACCTTC,CASSFSGLYGYTF
TRBV5-8,.,.,TRBJ1-1,TGTGCCAGCAGCTTCCCGGACAGACCCAACACTGAAGCTTTCTTT,CASSFPDRPNTEAFF
TRBV3-1/TRBV3-2,TRBD1,.,TRBJ1-2,TGTGCCAGCAGCCAAGCTCCCCCCCGGGACAGCTATGGCTACACCTTC,CASSQAPPRDSYGYTF
TRBV18,TRBD1,.,TRBJ1-1,TGTGCCAGCTCACCTGGGACAGGGGGCGCGGGCACTGAAGCTTTCTTT,CASSPGTGGAGTEAFF
TRBV7-8,.,.,TRBJ1-5,TGTGCCAGCAGCTTAGCCGGGGGTGATAATCAGCCCCAGCATTTT,CASSLAGGDNQPQHF
TRBV28,.,.,TRBJ2-1,TGTGCCAGCAACACCCAGGGTGGGGTTAATGAGCAGTTCTTC,CASNTQGGVNEQFF
TRBV27,.,.,TRBJ1-4,TGTGCCAGCAGTCTCCGATATCAGGAACGGGAAAAACTGTTTTTT,CASSLRYQEREKLFF
TRBV10-3,TRBD1,once,TRBJ2-6,TGTGCCATTGCCCTAGGCTGGGGACAGGGGGCGCCTGGGGCCAACGTCCTGACTTTC,CAIALGWGQGAPGANVLTF
TRBV6-5,.,.,TRBJ1-5,TGTGCCAGCAGCGCGGACTTCTATAGCAATCAGCCCCAGCATTTT,CASSADFYSNQPQHF
TRBV5-6,TRBD1,once,TRBJ2-5,TGTGCCAGCAGCTTAGGGGGCAGGGTTGAGACCCAGTACTTC,CASSLGGRVETQYF
TRBV6-6,.,.,TRBJ2-3,TGTGCCAGCAGTTACCCTGTGACAGATACGCAGTATTTT,CASSYPVTDTQYF
TRBV5-4,.,.,TRBJ2-1,TGTGCCAGCAGCGGCAGGGACAACAATGAGCAGTTCTTC,CASSGRDNNEQFF
TRBV5-4,.,.,TRBJ1-3,TGTGCCAGCAGCTTGCAAGGGACTGCTGGAAACACCATATATTTT,CASSLQGTAGNTIYF
TRBV6-1,.,once,TRBJ2-5,TGTGCCAGCAGTGATTTTCAGGGAGAGACCCAGTACTTC,CASSDFQGETQYF
TRBV4-2,TRBD1,.,TRBJ1-2,TGTGCCAGCAGCCGAACAGGGGCCCTAGGTAATGGCTACACCTTC,CASSRTGALGNGYTF
TRBV18,.,.,TRBJ1-3,TGTGCCAGCTCACCAAACGGGGGCTCTGGAAACACCATATATTTT,CASSPNGGSGNTIYF
TRBV11-3,TRBD2,.,TRBJ2-1,TGTGCCAGCAGCTTACGTCTAGCGGGAGGGTACAATGAGCAGTTCTTC,CASSLRLAGGYNEQFF
TRBV19,TRBD1,.,TRBJ1-6,TGTGCCAGTAGTCGGGACAGGGGAAATTCACCCCTCCACTTT,CASSRDRGNSPLHF
TRBV11-2,TRBD1,.,TRBJ2-1,TGTGCCAGCAGCTTAGCGGGACAGGGGCGGCTAGCGGAGTACAATGAGCAGTTCTTC,CASSLAGQGRLAEYNEQFF
TRBV4-1,TRBD1,few,TRBJ1-6,TGCGCCAGCAGCCAAGATCCGACAGGGTTTAATTCACCCCTCCACTTT,CASSQDPTGFNSPLHF
TRBV19,TRBD1,.,TRBJ2-2,TGTGCCAGTAGGGGACAGGGGAACACCGGGGAGCTGTTTTTT,CASRGQGNTGELFF
TRBV3-1/TRBV3-2,.,.,TRBJ2-4,TGTGCCAGCAGCCAAAGGACTCTAAACATTCAGTACTTC,CASSQRTLNIQYF
TRBV27,.,.,TRBJ1-1,TGTGCCAGCAGTTCAGGTGGCAGGGAGAACACTGAAGCTTTCTTT,CASSSGGRENTEAFF
TRBV24-1,.,.,TRBJ2-3,TGTGCCACCCAGAAGAGCGGCGGCACAGATACGCAGTATTTT,CATQKSGGTDTQYF
TRBV29-1,TRBD1,.,TRBJ2-4,TGCAGCGTGGCAAGAGGACAGGGGAAAAACATTCAGTACTTC,CSVARGQGKNIQYF